These 28 T cell receptor beta chains were all obtained from the same sample, sequenced in a study of shared clonotypes between healthy human individuals. Repertoires were generated with immunoSEQ multiplex PCR, while TCRdb's copy carries only in-frame clones and drops some. The sample has approximately 980,000 clones, less than 85% seen once. Sample: memory CD4+ T cells sorted from blood. Subset defined: CD45RA-negative fraction. Source of these receptors: a young man in good health.

About this clone itself: In the same sample, other DNA sequences code for this CDR3. The chain has TRBV5-4 and TRBJ1-2; possibly TRBD1 for D (6 bases). This CDR3 has 14 amino acids. CDR1 and CDR2 (germline): SGHNT, YYREEE (reference sequence). Deletions cut 0 bases from V and 2 bases from J, with 8 bases between. The CDR3, as DNA: TGTGCCAGCAGCTTGGCCGGACAGAACTATGGCTACACCTTC. It specifies CASSLAGQNYGYTF. Filled out from reference TRBV5-4 and TRBJ1-2, the complete variable domain reads ETGVTQSPTHLIKTRGQQVTLRCSSQSGHNTVSWYQQALGQGPQFIFQYYREEENGRGNFPPRFSGLQFPNYSSELNVNALELDDSALYLCASSLAGQNYGYTFGSGTRLTVV.

This chain links TRBV4-2 with TRBJ1-2, with D possibly TRBD1 on 6 matching bases. Per germline, CDR1 LGHNA and CDR2 YNFKEQ. The V end lost 4 bases, the J end lost 4 bases, and 13 bases lay between the germline ends. CDR3 size: 14 residues. CDR3 residues: CASSPGKGGYGYTF. The CDR3 DNA follows: TGTGCCAGCAGCCCGGGAAAGGGGGGCTATGGCTACACCTTC.

The J gene is TRBJ2-7, the V gene TRBV18; 7 bases map to TRBD1. V was pared by 2 bases and J by 5 bases, with 12 bases of the junction left unmatched. From germline, CDR1 is KGHSH and CDR2 LQKENI. This CDR3 has 16 residues. CDR3 DNA: TGTGCCAGCTCACCATGGGACAGCCTACGACTCGACGAGCAGTACTTC. Its translation is CASSPWDSLRLDEQYF.

This clone has only one observation. CDR3 region: CASSPWIVSSYNEQFF. As DNA, the CDR3 is TGTGCCAGCAGTCCCTGGATCGTAAGCTCCTACAATGAGCAGTTCTTC. This sequence joins TRBV28 and TRBJ2-1; unclear D gene. Germline V gives CDR1 MDHEN, CDR2 SYDVKM. V gave up 5 bases and J gave up 0 bases, with 14 bases separating them. The CDR3 sequence is 16 residues long.

Note on this clone: This specimen includes other DNA sequences encoding the same CDR3. V and J are TRBV5-1 and TRBJ2-6; tentative D call: TRBD2 (5 bases). Between the trimmed V and J ends, which lost 4 bases and 0 bases, there was a span of 8 bases. CDR1 is SGHRS, CDR2 YFSETQ, per germline. CDR3 size: 15 residues. CDR3 in amino acids: CASSGGSSGANVLTF. The CDR3 region has the DNA TGCGCCAGCAGCGGTGGGAGCTCTGGGGCCAACGTCCTGACTTTC.

The V and J genes are TRBV6-1 and TRBJ2-7; D might be TRBD1 (6 bases). Deletions cut 7 bases from V and 3 bases from J, with 13 bases between. The CDR3 has 13 amino acids. The germline CDR1 and CDR2 sequences are MNHNS and SASEGT. CDR3 nucleotides: TGTGCCAGCAAGGTGACAGGAATCTACGAGCAGTACTTC. This encodes CASKVTGIYEQYF.

The rearrangement uses TRBV6-1 and TRBJ2-7; D might be TRBD1 (6 bases). Per germline, CDR1 MNHNS and CDR2 SASEGT. The length of the CDR3 is 14 residues. V was clipped by 1 base and J by 5 bases, with 12 bases between them. CDR3 coding DNA: TGTGCCAGCAGTGAAGGGAACAGGGTGCACGAGCAGTACTTC. As protein: CASSEGNRVHEQYF.

This clone appeared a single time. Other DNA variants within this sample encode the same CDR3. V is TRBV28 and J is TRBJ1-2; D gene ambiguous. Trimming left V 5 bases short and J 2 bases short, with 9 bases between. CDR1 and CDR2 from the germline V gene are MDHEN and SYDVKM. The CDR3 consists of 13 residues. CDR3 nucleotides: TGTGCCAGCAGTCTCGGCCTAAACTATGGCTACACCTTC. Amino acids: CASSLGLNYGYTF.

The genes are TRBV5-1 and TRBJ2-4; 13 bases are shared with TRBD2. V lost 1 base and J lost 0; bases outside the gene matches: 1. Germline assignment: CDR1 SGHRS and CDR2 YFSETQ. There are 17 residues in the CDR3. This chain's CDR3 is CASSLTSGRGAKNIQYF. CDR3 nucleotides: TGCGCCAGCAGCTTGACTAGCGGGAGGGGAGCCAAAAACATTCAGTACTTC.

This chain joins TRBV10-3 and TRBJ2-5; weak D call: TRBD2 (5 bases). The V gene lost 6 bases and the J gene lost 3 bases, with 5 bases spanning the gap. CDR3 length: 11 residues. CDR1 is ENHRY, CDR2 SYGVKD, per germline. CDR3 bases: TGTGCCATCAGGGAGGAAGAGACCCAGTACTTC. Translation gives CAIREEETQYF.

This clone was recorded only once. The chain recombines TRBV4-3 with TRBJ1-2, with D unresolved. V lost 0 bases and J 2 bases, leaving 10 bases between the germline ends. This CDR3 has 15 amino acids. CDR1 and CDR2 from the germline V gene are LGHNA and YSLEER. Here the CDR3 reads CASSQDIGSNYGYTF. CDR3 coding DNA: TGCGCCAGCAGCCAAGATATAGGCAGCAACTATGGCTACACCTTC.

The chain has TRBV5-6 and TRBJ1-1; no firm D call. CDR3 length equals 15 residues. Germline V gives CDR1 SGHDT, CDR2 YYEEEE. Trimming removed 4 bases from V and 2 bases from J, with 15 bases in between. The CDR3 here is CASSPGPGFNTEAFF. The CDR3 coding sequence is TGTGCCAGCAGCCCGGGCCCTGGGTTTAACACTGAAGCTTTCTTT.

This chain connects TRBV18 to TRBJ2-4; D is unresolved. The ends were cut back, 4 bases at V and 5 bases at J, with 6 bases in the middle. CDR3 length: 12 amino acids. Per germline, CDR1 KGHSH and CDR2 LQKENI. The CDR3 DNA sequence: TGTGCCAGCTCACGTGAAGAAAACATTCAGTACTTC. Translation: CASSREENIQYF.

This clone has ten or more counts. This sequence joins TRBV2 and TRBJ1-4, with 7 bases that match TRBD1. This CDR3 is built from 14 residues. Trimming took 7 bases from V and 3 from J; bases not matched to a gene: 5. Germline-derived CDR1 and CDR2 are SNHLY and FYNNEI. The CDR3: CASIQGTANEKLFF. As DNA, the CDR3 is TGTGCCAGCATACAGGGGACGGCTAATGAAAAACTGTTTTTT.

The chain employs TRBV7-9 and TRBJ1-5; D ambiguous. Germline values: CDR1 SEHNR, CDR2 FQNEAQ (reference sequence). Trimming stripped 1 base from V and 7 bases from J, with 5 bases between. CDR3 length: 12 amino acids. The CDR3 sequence: CASSLDGQPQHF. The CDR3 DNA reads TGTGCCAGCAGCTTAGACGGCCAGCCCCAGCATTTT.

V and J are TRBV4-1 and TRBJ1-4, with a weak D call TRBD1 (6 bases). CDR3 size: 15 residues. CDR1 is MGHRA and CDR2 is YSYEKL in the germline V gene. The ends were cut back, 1 base at V and 9 bases at J, with 15 bases in the middle. CDR3 sequence (DNA): TGCGCCAGCAGCCAAGCCGGGACATTTGGCAAAAAACTGTTTTTT. Its translation: CASSQAGTFGKKLFF.

Comment on this clone: The sample holds other DNA sequences that translate to the same CDR3. The rearrangement joins TRBV5-1 to TRBJ1-1; 7 nucleotides match TRBD1. The CDR3 extends over 14 amino acids. The J segment lost 4 bases and the V segment lost 0 bases, leaving 3 bases of the junction unmatched. Looked up from germline, CDR1 is SGHRS and CDR2 is YFSETQ. CDR3 sequence reads: CASSLATGATEAFF. Written as DNA, the CDR3 is TGCGCCAGCAGCTTGGCCACAGGGGCCACTGAAGCTTTCTTT.

The rearrangement joins TRBV19 to TRBJ2-7, with D unclear. Germline loops: CDR1 LNHDA, CDR2 SQIVND (reference sequence). Deletions cut 9 bases from V and 0 bases from J, with 12 bases between. The CDR3 is 13 residues long. The CDR3 DNA is TGTGCCAGCACTCCGGATAGCTCCTACGAGCAGTACTTC. Its protein is CASTPDSSYEQYF.

This chain uses TRBV29-1 with TRBJ2-3, with 11 bases identical to TRBD2. The CDR3 extends over 15 amino acids. V lost 4 bases, J lost 5 bases, and 8 bases stayed unmatched. Looked up from germline, CDR1 is SQVTM and CDR2 is ANQGSEA. The CDR3 coding sequence is TGCAGCGTTGGCTATAGCGGGAGGGCCGGAGATACGCAGTATTTT. It specifies CSVGYSGRAGDTQYF.

The CDR3 nucleotides read TGTGCCTGGACTAGCGGGGGGGCCTACAATGAGCAGTTCTTC. Its translation: CAWTSGGAYNEQFF. The V and J genes are TRBV30 and TRBJ2-1; 12 nucleotides match TRBD2. V shed 4 bases and J 2 bases; nucleotides not matched to a gene: 0. Germline lookup yields CDR1 GTSNPN and CDR2 SVGIG (reference sequence). This CDR3 has 14 residues. The variable domain in full, with the rest retrieved from reference TRBV30 and TRBJ2-1, is SQTIHQWPATLVQPVGSPLSLECTVEGTSNPNLYWYRQAAGRGLQLLFYSVGIGQISSEVPQNLSASRPQDRQFILSSKKLLLSDSGFYLCAWTSGGAYNEQFFGPGTRLTVL.

V gene TRBV19 combines with J gene TRBJ1-4, with 8 bases that match TRBD1. Germline values: CDR1 LNHDA, CDR2 SQIVND (reference sequence). The junction had 14 bases not matched to a gene; V was cut back by 2 bases and J by 6 bases. This CDR3 has 18 amino acids. The CDR3: CASSIPRRAGGADEKLFF. CDR3 sequence (DNA): TGTGCCAGTAGTATACCCCGCAGGGCAGGGGGCGCGGATGAAAAACTGTTTTTT.

The V gene is TRBV30, the J gene TRBJ1-2, with 8 nucleotides matching TRBD1. J gave up 4 bases and V 4 bases, and 14 bases lay outside the gene matches. Germline V gene data show CDR1 as GTSNPN and CDR2 as SVGIG (reference sequence). The CDR3 is 16 residues long. This CDR3 is CAWTRAGGAPSYGYTF. The CDR3 DNA reads TGTGCCTGGACCCGGGCAGGGGGCGCCCCCAGCTATGGCTACACCTTC.

Comments on this clone: With a much larger clone just one base away, this may be a read error. The rearrangement uses TRBV7-9 and TRBJ2-3; D remains ambiguous. CDR3 size: 14 residues. The V gene lost 2 bases and the J gene lost 1 base, with 7 bases spanning the gap. Germline V gene lookup returns CDR1 SEHNR and CDR2 FQNEAQ (reference sequence). In DNA form, the CDR3 reads TGTGCCAGCAGCTTACGCCAGGGCACAGATACGCAGTATTTT. Amino acids: CASSLRQGTDTQYF.

The chain recombines TRBV5-1 with TRBJ2-3, with D maybe TRBD2 (5 bases). V lost 1 base and J lost 4, with 13 bases in between. Germline-derived CDR1 and CDR2 are SGHRS and YFSETQ. CDR3 length: 15 residues. CDR3 DNA sequence: TGCGCCAGCAGCTTGTCTGGAGGACGGGCAGATACGCAGTATTTT. The encoded protein is CASSLSGGRADTQYF.

This rearrangement joins TRBV9 to TRBJ2-7, with 8 bases aligning to TRBD1. This CDR3 has 15 amino acids. The V segment lost 5 bases and the J segment 4 bases; nucleotides outside the gene matches: 11. The germline CDR1 and CDR2 sequences are SGDLS and YYNGEE. CDR3 nucleotide sequence: TGTGCCAGCAGTGCCTCGCAGGGGGCTTTTTACGAGCAGTACTTC. The encoded protein is CASSASQGAFYEQYF.

The genes are TRBV6-6 and TRBJ2-1; 7 bases are shared with TRBD1. V lost 2 bases, J lost 8 bases, and 9 bases stayed unmatched. The germline V gene has CDR1 MNHNY and CDR2 SVGAGI (reference sequence). The CDR3 is 15 amino acids. CDR3 in DNA: TGTGCCAGCAGTTACGCCGAAAGACAGGGACATGAGCAGTTCTTC. Encoded protein: CASSYAERQGHEQFF.

The chain couples TRBV7-9 to TRBJ1-4, with no clear D. The CDR3 contains 15 residues. Germline values: CDR1 SEHNR, CDR2 FQNEAQ (reference sequence). V was clipped by 1 base and J by 6 bases, with 12 bases between them. CDR3 protein: CASSLGALEDEKLFF. The CDR3 coding sequence is TGTGCCAGCAGCTTAGGTGCACTAGAAGATGAAAAACTGTTTTTT. The full variable domain, rest sourced from reference TRBV7-9 and TRBJ1-4, is DTGVSQNPRHKITKRGQNVTFRCDPISEHNRLYWYRQTLGQGPEFLTYFQNEAQLEKSRLLSDRFSAERPKGSFSTLEIQRTEQGDSAMYLCASSLGALEDEKLFFGSGTQLSVL.

This rearrangement joins TRBV19 to TRBJ2-1; 12 positions agree with TRBD2. This CDR3 is 14 amino acids long. Germline V gene lookup returns CDR1 LNHDA and CDR2 SQIVND (reference sequence). V shed 6 bases and J 8 bases; nucleotides not matched to a gene: 5. CDR3 DNA: TGTGCCAGTAGATCGACTAGCGGGAGTCATGAGCAGTTCTTC. Its translation is CASRSTSGSHEQFF.